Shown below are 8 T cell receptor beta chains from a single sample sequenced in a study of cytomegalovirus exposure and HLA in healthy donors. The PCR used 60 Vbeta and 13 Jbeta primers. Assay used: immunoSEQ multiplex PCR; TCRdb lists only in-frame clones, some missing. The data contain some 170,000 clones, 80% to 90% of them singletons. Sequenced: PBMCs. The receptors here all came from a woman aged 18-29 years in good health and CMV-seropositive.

CDR3 residues: CASSTGTGLIGGELFF. The CDR3 DNA is TGTGCCAGCAGCACCGGGACAGGCCTCATAGGAGGGGAGCTGTTTTTT. The chain links TRBV7-6 to TRBJ2-2; 8 positions agree with TRBD1. The ends lost 5 bases at V and 8 bases at J; junction bases unmatched: 13. This CDR3 has 16 residues. Germline assignment: CDR1 SGHVS and CDR2 FNYEAQ.

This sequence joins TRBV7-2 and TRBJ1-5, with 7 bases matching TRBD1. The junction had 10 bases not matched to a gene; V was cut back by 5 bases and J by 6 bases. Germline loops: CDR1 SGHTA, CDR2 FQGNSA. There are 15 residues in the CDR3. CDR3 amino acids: CASSPARQGGQPQHF. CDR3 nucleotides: TGTGCCAGCAGCCCCGCCCGACAGGGAGGTCAGCCCCAGCATTTT.

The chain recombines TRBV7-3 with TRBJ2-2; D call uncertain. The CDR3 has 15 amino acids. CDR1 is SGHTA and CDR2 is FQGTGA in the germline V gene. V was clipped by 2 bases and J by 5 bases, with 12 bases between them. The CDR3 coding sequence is TGTGCCAGCAGCTTAGGGCCGCAGGAAACCGGGGAGCTGTTTTTT. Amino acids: CASSLGPQETGELFF.

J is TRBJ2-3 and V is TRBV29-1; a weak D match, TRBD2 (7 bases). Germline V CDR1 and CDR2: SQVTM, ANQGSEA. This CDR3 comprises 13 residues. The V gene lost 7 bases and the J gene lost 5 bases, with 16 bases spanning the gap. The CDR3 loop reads CSAGRGRGDTQYF. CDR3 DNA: TGCAGCGCGGGGAGGGGGAGGGGAGATACGCAGTATTTT.

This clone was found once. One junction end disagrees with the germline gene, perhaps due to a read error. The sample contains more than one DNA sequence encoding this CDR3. CDR3 region: CASSLRGTGFYEQYF. The CDR3 DNA reads TGCGCCAGCAGTCTGCGAGGGACAGGGTTCTACGAGCAGTACTTC. The rearrangement links TRBV27 to TRBJ2-7, with TRBD1 matching 9 bases. Germline V gives CDR1 MNHEY, CDR2 SMNVEV (reference sequence). This CDR3 spans 15 amino acids.

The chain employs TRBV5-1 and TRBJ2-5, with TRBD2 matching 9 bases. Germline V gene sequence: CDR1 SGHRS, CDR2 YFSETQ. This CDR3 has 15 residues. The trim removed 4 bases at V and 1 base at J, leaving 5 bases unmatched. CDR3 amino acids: CASSQNSGGQETQYF. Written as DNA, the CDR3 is TGCGCCAGCAGCCAGAATAGCGGGGGCCAAGAGACCCAGTACTTC.

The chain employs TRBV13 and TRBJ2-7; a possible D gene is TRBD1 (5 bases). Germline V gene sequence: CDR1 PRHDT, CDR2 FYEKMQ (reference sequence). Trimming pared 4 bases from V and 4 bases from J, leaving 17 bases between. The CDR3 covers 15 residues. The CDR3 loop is CASSSKGEVVYEQYF. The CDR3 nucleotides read TGTGCCAGCAGCTCAAAAGGGGAAGTGGTATACGAGCAGTACTTC. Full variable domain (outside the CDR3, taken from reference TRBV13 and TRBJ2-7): AAGVIQSPRHLIKEKRETATLKCYPIPRHDTVYWYQQGPGQDPQFLISFYEKMQSDKGSIPDRFSAQQFSDYHSELNMSSLELGDSALYFCASSSKGEVVYEQYFGPGTRLTVT.

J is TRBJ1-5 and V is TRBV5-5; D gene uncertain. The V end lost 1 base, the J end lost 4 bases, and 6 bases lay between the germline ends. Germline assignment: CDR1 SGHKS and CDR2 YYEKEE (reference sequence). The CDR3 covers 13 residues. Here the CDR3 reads CASSLPGNQPQHF. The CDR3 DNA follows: TGTGCCAGCAGCTTGCCGGGGAATCAGCCCCAGCATTTT.